Included here is one T cell receptor (beta chain) sequence, with context. This clonotype was seen only a few times. What antigen it recognizes has not been identified. No much larger clonotype is one base removed from it; base qualities were not supplied. These data come from a study of regulatory T cells in long-lasting Graves disease (dated by TCRdb to 2020 to 2023). Turning to the overall study: Newly diagnosed Graves' disease patients had taken antithyroid drugs for less than 3 months. Patients with persistent Graves' disease were compared with patients with newly diagnosed Graves' disease using TCR sequencing and RNA sequencing of peripheral blood. The study took place in China and was registered as a clinical trial. A total of some 35 samples underwent TCR sequencing, from about 13 patients with persistent Graves' disease and around 20 patients with newly diagnosed Graves' disease. Results the study describes overall, beyond this receptor: Preferential use of TRBV28, TRBJ1-2 and TRBJ2-5 was observed in persistent disease, whereas TRBV20-1 and TRBJ2-1 were favored in newly diagnosed disease. Only peripheral blood was studied, because thyroid tissue, the primary lesion, was inaccessible. Lower TCR Shannon entropy and fewer highly expanded clones were observed in persistent Graves' disease patients than in newly diagnosed patients, which suggested clonal expansion. Sequencing and analysis were limited to the TCR beta chain. The authors acknowledged the small sample size as a limitation that may reduce accuracy. Persistent patients shared more public clonotypes among themselves (2,741) than newly diagnosed patients did (approximately 900).

In the paper's terms, the time point label means: newly diagnosed GD, antithyroid drugs for less than 3 months. For both TCR sequencing and RNA sequencing, RNA was extracted from PBMCs in TRIzol. The diagnosis of Graves' disease followed American Thyroid Association guidelines. Patients for the study were recruited at an endocrinology department in Xi'an, China. Each patient gave 9 to 10 milliliters of peripheral blood, collected in an EDTA anticoagulant tube. PBMCs were isolated by Ficoll Paque Plus density gradient separation without further T cell sorting. An Agilent 2100 Bioanalyzer and agarose gel were used to check RNA quality, and a NanoDrop 2000 was used to measure RNA concentration. Library generation was performed with multiplex PCR. Instrument on record: Illumina HiSeq 4000. iRepertoire HTBI primers and Arm-PCR amplification of CDR3 regions were used to construct TCR beta libraries. Before sequencing, the PCR products underwent gel purification. For the original study's pipeline: Gene usage analysis of CDR3 amino acid clonotypes used the approximately 62 TRBV and some 13 TRBJ segments found across samples. COPE and FqMerger were used to merge filtered high-quality paired reads into contigs. BLAST was used to align contigs to IMGT TRBV, TRBD and TRBJ reference genes, with CDR3 defined following IMGT. Any clonotype with a frequency above 0.1% was counted as a highly expanded clone. Shannon entropy served as the measure of repertoire diversity, while the Gini coefficient captured V-J evenness. A clonotype was considered public if more than one individual shared it. The public reads were quality trimmed at Q25 with fastp and then assembled into clones with MiXCR by TCRdb, keeping productive beta chains. Rows matching on CDR3 protein sequence are summarized as one entry with the most common DNA and genes. TCRdb assigned the V and J calls; the authors' analysis was not used. The sample records roughly 420,000 distinct CDR3 sequences, 16% of which are singletons. Of the sample, about 10% is held by the ten largest clones.

From the cysteine up to the phenylalanine, the CDR3 has a length of 12 residues. Only the CDR3 DNA stays, 36 bases, in frame from base 1. Compared with germline, V lacks 8 bases and J lacks 5 bases; bases without a gene match: 2. The germline V gene provides CDR1 SGHRS and CDR2 YFSETQ. The same specimen was also included in a second study, on T cells in Graves' hyperthyroidism and ophthalmopathy. According to the second study: Stable Graves' hyperthyroidism was defined as the absence of progression to ophthalmopathy over 18 months of follow-up. Hyperthyroidism patients were newly diagnosed, with disease duration under 2 months, and aged 18 to 65 years. The study excluded patients with uncontrolled infections, other autoimmune diseases, pregnancy or lactation. Diagnoses relied on clinical symptoms, serum thyroxine and TRAb, thyroid ultrasound and orbital computed tomography. The first round of RT-PCR for the TCR CDR3 was performed with the HTBI primer set and the Qiagen OneStep RT-PCR kit. Blood samples also contained most of the expanded thyroid clonotypes (frequency above 0.001), which suggests that blood repertoires may reflect thyroid immune responses. A 13 V-J signature model separated ophthalmopathy from stable hyperthyroidism, with about 90% sensitivity and approximately 81% specificity in cross-validation and 80%/75% in testing. During validation, the model predicted progression to ophthalmopathy a median of around 7 months ahead of onset, with approximately 71% sensitivity and around 73% specificity. To identify distinguishing TCR V-J signatures, a discovery cohort of about 100 patients was used, comprising some 45 with Graves' ophthalmopathy and roughly 60 with stable Graves' hyperthyroidism. Prospective prediction of ophthalmopathy was tested in an independent validation cohort of some 19 hyperthyroidism patients and 15 to 17 patients who later progressed to ophthalmopathy. The 95 to 100 discovery patients were randomly divided into training and test sets at a 7:3 ratio. In several Graves' hyperthyroidism patients, the study also compared T-cell repertoires from thyroid tissue with T-cell repertoires from blood. After blood sampling, hyperthyroidism patients were treated with methimazole at a starting dose of 30 mg daily, and ophthalmopathy patients were treated with high-dose intravenous methylprednisolone. The libraries were constructed in a second round of multiplex PCR and then size-selected and purified. The libraries were sequenced on an Illumina HiSeq2000 using paired-end 100 bp reads. SOAPnuke was used to process the raw data, throwing out any read that contained adapters or uncalled bases, had a mean Phred below 15, or lacked an exact constant-primer or identifier match. COPE v1.2.5 was used to merge high-quality paired reads, and clonotypes were defined as unique nucleotide sequences. MiTCR v1.1 was used to align the clonotypes against IMGT TRBV, TRBD and TRBJ reference segments. Analysis was restricted to V-J combinations with a frequency above 0.0001, which covered roughly 99% of repertoires. The TCS score was defined as the ratio of F50 (clonal expansion) to E x V (chaos), calculated using BLOSUM62-based TCRdist between CDR3 peptides within each V-J. Welch's t-statistics and random forest reduced several hundred V-J features to roughly 13, which were used in a naive Bayes classifier (R e1071). No statistical method was used to set the sample size in advance, and investigators knew the group allocation. The paper describes TCR Vbeta CDR3 sequencing of fewer than 150 peripheral blood samples, made up of under 50 ophthalmopathy patients, approximately 76 hyperthyroidism patients and roughly 17 progressor patients.

The sample here was peripheral blood mononuclear cells (PBMCs), taken at new diagnosis, from a patient treated with antithyroid drugs. The chain is made from TRBV5-1 and TRBJ2-1, and 9 junctional nucleotides match TRBD2. The clonotype comes from a woman in her 30s with Graves disease. Donor details come from another sample of the same person, matched by shared clones. The CDR3 protein: CASRTSDNEQFF. The nucleotides are TGCGCCAGTCGGACTAGCGACAATGAGCAGTTCTTC. With the rest looked up from the reference TRBV5-1 and TRBJ2-1 genes rather than sequenced, the full variable domain is KAGVTQTPRYLIKTRGQQVTLSCSPISGHRSVSWYQQTPGQGLQFLFEYFSETQRNKGNFPGRFSGRQFSNSRSEMNVSTLELGDSALYLCASRTSDNEQFFGPGTRLTVL.